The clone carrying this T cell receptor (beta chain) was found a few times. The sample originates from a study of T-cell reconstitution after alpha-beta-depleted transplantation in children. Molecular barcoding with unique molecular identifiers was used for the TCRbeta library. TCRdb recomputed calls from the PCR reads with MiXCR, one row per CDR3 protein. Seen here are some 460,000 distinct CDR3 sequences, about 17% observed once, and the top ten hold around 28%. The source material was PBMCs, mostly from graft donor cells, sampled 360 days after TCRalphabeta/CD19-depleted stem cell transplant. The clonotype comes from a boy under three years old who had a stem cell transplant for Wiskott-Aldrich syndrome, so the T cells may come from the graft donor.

The CDR3 coding sequence is TGTGCCAGCAGTGAAGGACTAGCGGGAGTGAATGAGCAGTTCTTC. Protein: CASSEGLAGVNEQFF. The gene calls are TRBV6-4 and TRBJ2-1; 13 nucleotides match TRBD2. This CDR3 is built from 15 residues. Germline assignment: CDR1 MRHNA and CDR2 SNTAGT. V shed 3 bases and J 7 bases; nucleotides not matched to a gene: 3.